This T cell receptor beta chain was retrieved from a study of CD8 T cells in ankylosing spondylitis. General study findings and limits: CD8+ disease-linked clones were present at relatively low frequencies in blood. In ankylosing spondylitis patients, matched synovial fluid reportedly showed significant enrichment of disease-linked clones. In the blood and synovial fluid of reactive arthritis, some motif variants had been previously reported. Characteristic, it appeared, of ankylosing spondylitis blood was a TCR beta motif of about eight highly homologous variants.

Libraries for TCR beta were made by quantitative 5'-RACE with molecular barcodes. TCRdb used MiXCR to reprocess the 5' RACE reads, holding one entry per CDR3 protein. Of some 800,000 distinct CDR3 sequences in the sample, 12% were seen once. Turning to this clonotype: Its antigen is currently unknown.

With 6 bases removed from V and 0 bases from J, the gap between germline ends came to 15 bases. CDR1 is MNHEY and CDR2 is SMNVEV in the germline V gene (reference sequence). This CDR3 spans 15 amino acids. The chain couples TRBV27 to TRBJ2-7, with D possibly being TRBD1 (6 bases). This receptor was taken from a male donor with ankylosing spondylitis. Specimen: blood, either unsorted or a sorted T cell fraction (not recorded which). The CDR3 is CASSPTGRISYEQYF. CDR3 DNA sequence: TGTGCCAGCAGCCCCACAGGGAGAATCTCCTACGAGCAGTACTTC.